This entry concerns a single TCR beta chain. Its antigen is unidentified. At one boundary the junction diverges from the germline segment, which might be a read error. This record belongs to a study of early T cells in non-severe SARS-CoV-2 infection. Individual cDNA molecules carried attached unique molecular identifiers. TCRdb passed the 5' RACE reads through MiXCR, listing each CDR3 protein once. Here the sample spans 75,000 to 80,000 distinct CDR3 sequences, around 16% being singletons. Germline V gives CDR1 LGHNA, CDR2 YNFKEQ. The CDR3 consists of 17 residues. General study points: VDJdb matching favored anti-spike CD8 responses, missing private and CD4 specificities.

The specimen was whole blood. The chain links TRBV4-2 to TRBJ2-7; 7 bases are shared with TRBD2. This clonotype was sampled from an adult who was a healthcare worker with PCR-confirmed SARS-CoV-2 infection or an uninfected control (not recorded which). The CDR3 reads CVSSQAPGGVKVSGQYF. The CDR3 DNA is TGTGTCAGCAGCCAAGCCCCTGGGGGGGTAAAGGTTTCGGGGCAGTACTTC.